This T cell receptor (beta chain) is from a study of T cell repertoires in cytomegalovirus infection. V lost 6 bases and J lost 4; bases outside the gene matches: 7. The CDR3 covers 15 residues. CDR1 is KGHSH, CDR2 LQKENI, per germline. As for this clonotype: Its antigen is not identified.

One entry per CDR3 protein, called by TCRdb with MiXCR from the reads. The top ten clones hold about two thirds of a sample with 50,000 or so distinct CDR3 sequences, about a fifth of them seen once. The sample in question was CD8+ T cells from cultured PBMCs, obtained from culture after CMV antigen stimulation. This clonotype was obtained from a human donor in good health (CMV status not recorded). Some clones in this sample may be carry-over from other donors' samples. This chain joins TRBV18 and TRBJ1-5; 9 nucleotides align to TRBD1. Here the CDR3 reads CASSPGQGRNQPQHF. The CDR3, as DNA: TGTGCCAGCTCCCCGGGACAGGGCAGGAATCAGCCCCAGCATTTT.